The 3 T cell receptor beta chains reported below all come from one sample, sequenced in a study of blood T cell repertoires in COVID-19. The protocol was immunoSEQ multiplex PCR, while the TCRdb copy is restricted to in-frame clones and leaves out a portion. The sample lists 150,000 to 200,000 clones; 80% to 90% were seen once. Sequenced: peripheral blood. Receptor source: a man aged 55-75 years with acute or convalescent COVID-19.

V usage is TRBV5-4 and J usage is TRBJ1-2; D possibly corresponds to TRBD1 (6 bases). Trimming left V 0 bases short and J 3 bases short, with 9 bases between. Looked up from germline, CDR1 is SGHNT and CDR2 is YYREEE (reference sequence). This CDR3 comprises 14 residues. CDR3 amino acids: CASSLVRGDYGYTF. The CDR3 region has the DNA TGTGCCAGCAGCTTGGTCAGGGGTGACTATGGCTACACCTTC.

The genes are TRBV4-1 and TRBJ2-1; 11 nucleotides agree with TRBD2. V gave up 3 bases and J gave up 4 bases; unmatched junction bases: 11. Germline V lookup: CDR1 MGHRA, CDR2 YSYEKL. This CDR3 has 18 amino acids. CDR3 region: CASSHTQVGTSGYNEQFF. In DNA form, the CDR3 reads TGCGCCAGCAGCCATACACAGGTCGGGACTAGCGGATACAATGAGCAGTTCTTC.

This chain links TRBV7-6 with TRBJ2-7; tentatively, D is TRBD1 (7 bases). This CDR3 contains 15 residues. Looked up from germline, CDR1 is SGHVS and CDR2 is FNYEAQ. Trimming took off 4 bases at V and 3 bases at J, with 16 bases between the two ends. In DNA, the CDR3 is TGTGCCAGCAGCTCGCAGGGGGGAGGCCTCTACGAGCAGTACTTC. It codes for CASSSQGGGLYEQYF.